One TCR beta chain is described in this entry. As yet, its antigen is unknown. This sample was included in a study of cytomegalovirus exposure and HLA in healthy donors. Germline CDR1 GTSNPN, CDR2 SVGIG (reference sequence). The length of the CDR3 is 16 residues. The V gene end was trimmed by 2 bases and the J gene end by 1 base; junction bases not matched to a gene: 9. 13 Jbeta primers and 60 Vbeta primers were used for the PCR. Sequencing was performed with immunoSEQ multiplex PCR; in TCRdb, only in-frame clones are kept and a portion is missing. The data hold about 160,000 clones, with around 74% observed a single time. The study, taken as a whole, reports: The study reported that TCR beta sequences accurately predicted HLA-A and HLA-B alleles in most subjects. Across all donors, roughly uniform sequencing depth was an assumption of the presence/absence analyses. A prior analysis recorded that most TCR beta V segments were productive about 90% or about 30% of the time. Within a later analysis, the majority of CMV-associated TCR beta chains appeared HLA-restricted.

This receptor was taken from a female donor in good health and CMV-seronegative. The chain carries TRBV30 and TRBJ2-7; 9 bases line up with TRBD1. The sequenced sample was PBMCs. CDR3: CAWSPPGGTGSYEQYF. CDR3 DNA: TGTGCCTGGAGTCCCCCCGGTGGGACAGGGTCCTACGAGCAGTACTTC. Full variable domain (outside the CDR3, taken from reference TRBV30 and TRBJ2-7): SQTIHQWPATLVQPVGSPLSLECTVEGTSNPNLYWYRQAAGRGLQLLFYSVGIGQISSEVPQNLSASRPQDRQFILSSKKLLLSDSGFYLCAWSPPGGTGSYEQYFGPGTRLTVT.